This TCR beta chain comes out of a study of OX40 agonist ivuxolimab in advanced cancers. Looking at the study overall: Dosing consisted of intravenous ivuxolimab at 0.01 to 10 mg/kg every 2 weeks. Study-level findings and limits: Low normalized T-cell clonal expansion also characterized some of the nonresponders.

The data were produced by immunoSEQ multiplex PCR, yet TCRdb's version contains in-frame clones alone and is incomplete. This table has about 80,000 clones, around 87% appearing once. Germline V gene lookup returns CDR1 SGHAT and CDR2 FQNNGV. The J segment lost 7 bases and the V segment lost 3 bases, leaving 5 bases of the junction unmatched. There are 14 residues in the CDR3. Autoimmune disease history or systemic immunosuppression was exclusionary. About this clone: No antigen is known for it.

This sequence was found in an adult with an advanced solid tumor such as melanoma, head and neck, liver or kidney cancer. This sequence joins TRBV11-2 and TRBJ2-1; 8 nucleotides agree with TRBD2. Here the sequenced sample was CD4+ or CD8+ T cells sorted from blood, taken in a trial of the OX40 agonist ivuxolimab. The CDR3 region is CASSLQAGANEQFF. CDR3 sequence (DNA): TGTGCCAGCAGCTTGCAAGCGGGAGCAAATGAGCAGTTCTTC. Combining the CDR3 with reference TRBV11-2 and TRBJ2-1 gives the whole variable domain EAGVAQSPRYKIIEKRQSVAFWCNPISGHATLYWYQQILGQGPKLLIQFQNNGVVDDSQLPKDRFSAERLKGVDSTLKIQPAKLEDSAVYLCASSLQAGANEQFFGPGTRLTVL.